These T cell receptor beta chains were read from a single sample in a study of cytomegalovirus exposure and HLA in healthy donors. Profiled with immunoSEQ multiplex PCR; TCRdb holds only in-frame clones, not every one. The sample shows some 130,000 clones, roughly 75% of them seen only once. Sequencing used PBMCs. The receptor set was obtained from a man aged 30 to 45 in good health. The conserved cysteine and the conserved F or W are not part of the CDR3 here. Fields, in order: V gene, J gene, CDR3 protein.

v_call: TRBV27
j_call: TRBJ1-2
cdr3_aa: ASSLAPGYGYT

v_call: TRBV27
j_call: TRBJ2-1
cdr3_aa: ASTYLAGNEQF

v_call: TRBV18
j_call: TRBJ1-5
cdr3_aa: ASSPDNWGNQPQH

v_call: TRBV11-2
j_call: -
cdr3_aa: ASSLVVEQY

v_call: TRBV6-5
j_call: TRBJ2-7
cdr3_aa: ASSYGGTSGSYEQY

v_call: TRBV7-9
j_call: TRBJ2-1
cdr3_aa: ASSTRTLASLDEQF

v_call: TRBV5-4
j_call: TRBJ1-2
cdr3_aa: ASSLGSFSGGTENYGYT

v_call: TRBV5-1
j_call: TRBJ2-3
cdr3_aa: ASSLKSLEDTQY

v_call: TRBV6-1
j_call: TRBJ2-7
cdr3_aa: ASRGAAVPSYEQY

v_call: TRBV5-1
j_call: TRBJ2-1
cdr3_aa: ASSMDRGKYNEQF

v_call: TRBV7-9
j_call: TRBJ2-7
cdr3_aa: ASSLGGLTVYEQY

v_call: TRBV28
j_call: TRBJ1-2
cdr3_aa: ASSFRGGWGYT

v_call: TRBV30
j_call: TRBJ2-1
cdr3_aa: AWNLAGPYNEQF

v_call: TRBV15
j_call: TRBJ2-5
cdr3_aa: ATSRDRGETQY

v_call: TRBV9
j_call: TRBJ2-1
cdr3_aa: ASSPTSGSNEQF

v_call: TRBV5-1
j_call: TRBJ1-1
cdr3_aa: ASSPGGSNTEAF

v_call: TRBV7-9
j_call: TRBJ2-1
cdr3_aa: ASSFPPPRERYNEQF